The rows below give T cell receptor beta chains drawn from one sample of a study of vaccination effects on CD4 cells after COVID-19. These receptors are not linked to any known antigen. Repertoires were generated with immunoSEQ multiplex PCR, while TCRdb's copy carries only in-frame clones and drops some. This table has fewer than 75,000 clones, about 81% appearing once. The specimen comprised CD4+ T cells from PBMCs cultured without peptide, sampled after COVID-19 vaccination. The receptors derive from a human donor who received a COVID-19 vaccine. CDR3s include the opening cysteine and the closing phenylalanine or tryptophan. The order of the fields is V gene, D gene, J gene, clone size, CDR3 protein, CDR3 DNA. A D gene is named only where the DNA matches it firmly. Where a row states a size, it is once, few, many or the class of an expanded clone; other rows omit it.

V: TRBV19
D: TRBD1
J: TRBJ1-2
size: .
CDR3: CASNPRKTGGNGYTF
DNA: TGTGCCAGTAACCCCCGGAAGACAGGGGGGAATGGCTACACCTTC

V: TRBV3-1/TRBV3-2
D: .
J: TRBJ2-2
size: .
CDR3: CASSRTWNTGELFF
DNA: TGTGCCAGCAGCCGGACCTGGAACACCGGGGAGCTGTTTTTT

V: TRBV19
D: TRBD1
J: TRBJ1-5
size: .
CDR3: CASSISKGASNQPQHF
DNA: TGTGCCAGTAGTATCAGTAAGGGGGCAAGCAATCAGCCCCAGCATTTT

V: TRBV6-1
D: .
J: TRBJ1-1
size: .
CDR3: CASSEGRVANTEAFF
DNA: TGTGCCAGCAGTGAAGGAAGGGTGGCGAACACTGAAGCTTTCTTT

V: TRBV3-1/TRBV3-2
D: .
J: TRBJ1-2
size: .
CDR3: CASSLGAFYGYTF
DNA: TGTGCCAGCAGCTTGGGGGCTTTCTATGGCTACACCTTC

V: TRBV2
D: .
J: TRBJ2-2
size: few
CDR3: CASSVLGTAGELFF
DNA: TGTGCCAGCAGTGTATTGGGAACCGCCGGGGAGCTGTTTTTT

V: TRBV10-2
D: TRBD1
J: TRBJ2-1
size: .
CDR3: CASRDRAGEQFF
DNA: TGCGCCAGCAGAGACAGGGCAGGAGAGCAGTTCTTC

V: TRBV19
D: TRBD2
J: TRBJ2-5
size: .
CDR3: CASSTGLAGRETQYF
DNA: TGTGCCAGTAGTACGGGACTAGCGGGGAGAGAGACCCAGTACTTC

V: TRBV6-6
D: .
J: TRBJ1-6
size: .
CDR3: CASSYRALDSPLHF
DNA: TGTGCCAGCAGTTACAGGGCGTTGGATTCACCCCTCCACTTT

V: TRBV6-5
D: .
J: TRBJ1-1
size: .
CDR3: CASSVTNLGTFF
DNA: TGTGCCAGCAGCGTGACAAACCTCGGGACTTTCTTT

V: TRBV2
D: .
J: TRBJ2-1
size: .
CDR3: CASSEQPPTIEQFF
DNA: TGTGCCAGCAGTGAGCAACCGCCAACAATTGAGCAGTTCTTC

V: TRBV7-9
D: .
J: TRBJ2-3
size: once
CDR3: CASRNRETDTQYF
DNA: TGTGCCAGCAGAAACAGGGAAACAGATACGCAGTATTTT

V: TRBV7-2
D: TRBD1
J: TRBJ1-2
size: few
CDR3: CASSQTKGQGAYGYTF
DNA: TGTGCCAGCAGCCAGACTAAAGGACAGGGGGCCTATGGCTACACCTTC

V: TRBV5-1
D: TRBD2
J: TRBJ2-4
size: once
CDR3: CASSLGVAGAGKNIQYF
DNA: TGCGCCAGCAGCTTGGGGGTAGCGGGAGCAGGCAAAAACATTCAGTACTTC

V: TRBV19
D: .
J: TRBJ1-5
size: .
CDR3: CASSIAGLPNQPQHF
DNA: TGTGCCAGTAGTATAGCCGGATTGCCCAATCAGCCCCAGCATTTT